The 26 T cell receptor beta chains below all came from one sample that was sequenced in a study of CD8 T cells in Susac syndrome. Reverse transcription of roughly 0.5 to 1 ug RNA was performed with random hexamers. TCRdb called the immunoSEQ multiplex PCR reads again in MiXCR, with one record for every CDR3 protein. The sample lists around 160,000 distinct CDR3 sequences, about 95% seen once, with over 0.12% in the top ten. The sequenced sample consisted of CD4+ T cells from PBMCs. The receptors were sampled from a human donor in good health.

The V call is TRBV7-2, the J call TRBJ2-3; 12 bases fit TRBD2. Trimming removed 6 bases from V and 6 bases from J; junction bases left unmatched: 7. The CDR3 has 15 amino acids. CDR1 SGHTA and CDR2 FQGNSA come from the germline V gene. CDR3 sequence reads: CASRVSGTSGDTQYF. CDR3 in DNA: TGTGCCAGCAGGGTATCCGGGACTAGCGGGGATACGCAGTATTTT.

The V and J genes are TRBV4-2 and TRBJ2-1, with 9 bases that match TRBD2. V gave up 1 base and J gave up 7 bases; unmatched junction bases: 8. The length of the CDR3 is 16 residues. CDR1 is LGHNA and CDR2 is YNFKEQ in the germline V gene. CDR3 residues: CASSQGDSGGKNEQFF. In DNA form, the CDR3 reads TGTGCCAGCAGCCAAGGGGATAGCGGGGGCAAGAATGAGCAGTTCTTC.

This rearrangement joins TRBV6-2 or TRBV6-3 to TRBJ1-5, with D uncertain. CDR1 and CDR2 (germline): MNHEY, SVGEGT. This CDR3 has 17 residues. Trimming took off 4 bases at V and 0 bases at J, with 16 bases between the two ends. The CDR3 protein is CASSWAGPDFSNQPQHF. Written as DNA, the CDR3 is TGTGCCAGCAGTTGGGCCGGCCCGGATTTTAGCAATCAGCCCCAGCATTTT.

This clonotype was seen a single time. This CDR3 reads CASSQGVAGGQTQYF. Here the CDR3 DNA reads TGTGCCAGCAGCCAAGGCGTAGCGGGGGGACAGACCCAGTACTTC. This sequence joins TRBV3-1 and TRBJ2-5; 10 bases are shared with TRBD2. The CDR3 spans 15 residues. Germline-derived CDR1 and CDR2 are LGHDT and YNNKEL (reference sequence). Trimming took 1 base from V and 6 from J; bases not matched to a gene: 5.

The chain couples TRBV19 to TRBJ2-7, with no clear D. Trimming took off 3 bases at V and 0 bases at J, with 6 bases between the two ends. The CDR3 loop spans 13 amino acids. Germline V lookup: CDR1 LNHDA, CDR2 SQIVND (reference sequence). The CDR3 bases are TGTGCCAGTAGTATCGCCCACTCCTACGAGCAGTACTTC. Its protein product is CASSIAHSYEQYF.

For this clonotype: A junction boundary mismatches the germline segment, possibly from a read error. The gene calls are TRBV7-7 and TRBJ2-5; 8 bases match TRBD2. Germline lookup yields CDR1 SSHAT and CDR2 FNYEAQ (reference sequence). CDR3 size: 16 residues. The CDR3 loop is CASSSALAGIGETQYF. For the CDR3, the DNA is TGTGCTAGCAGCTCCGCCTTAGCGGGGATTGGGGAGACCCAGTACTTC. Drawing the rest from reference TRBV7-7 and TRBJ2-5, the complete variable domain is GAGVSQSPRYKVTKRGQDVTLRCDPISSHATLYWYQQALGQGPEFLTYFNYEAQPDKSGLPSDRFSAERPEGSISTLTIQRTEQRDSAMYRCASSSALAGIGETQYFGPGTRLLVL.

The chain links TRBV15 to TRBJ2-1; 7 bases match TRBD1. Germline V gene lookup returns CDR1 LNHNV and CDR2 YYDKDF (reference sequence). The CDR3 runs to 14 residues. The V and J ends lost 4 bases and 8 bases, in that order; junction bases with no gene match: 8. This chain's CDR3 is CATSTQQGIDEQFF. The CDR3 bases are TGTGCCACCAGCACCCAACAGGGGATCGATGAGCAGTTCTTC.

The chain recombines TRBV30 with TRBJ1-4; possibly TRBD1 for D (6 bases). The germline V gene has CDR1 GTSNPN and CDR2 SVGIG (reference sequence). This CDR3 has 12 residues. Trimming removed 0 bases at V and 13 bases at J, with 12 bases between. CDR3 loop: CAWSVHGGRLFF. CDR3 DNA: TGTGCCTGGAGTGTACATGGGGGGCGACTGTTTTTT.

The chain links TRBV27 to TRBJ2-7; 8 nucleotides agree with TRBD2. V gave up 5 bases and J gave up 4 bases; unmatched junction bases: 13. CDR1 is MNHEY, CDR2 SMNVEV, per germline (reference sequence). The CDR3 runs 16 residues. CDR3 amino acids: CASSPSGLGLSYEQYF. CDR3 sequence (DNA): TGTGCCAGCAGTCCCTCGGGACTAGGGCTTTCTTACGAGCAGTACTTC.

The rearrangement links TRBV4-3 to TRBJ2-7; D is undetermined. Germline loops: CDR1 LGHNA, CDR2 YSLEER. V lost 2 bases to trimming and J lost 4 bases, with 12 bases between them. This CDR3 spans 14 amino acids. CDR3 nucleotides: TGCGCCAGCAGCCAAAACCAACGGAGTTACGAGCAGTACTTC. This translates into CASSQNQRSYEQYF.

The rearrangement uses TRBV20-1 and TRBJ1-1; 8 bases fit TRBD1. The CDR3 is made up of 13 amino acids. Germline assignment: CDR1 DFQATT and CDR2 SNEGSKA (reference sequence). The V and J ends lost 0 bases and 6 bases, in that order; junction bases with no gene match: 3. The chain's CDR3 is CSAREGQGAEAFF. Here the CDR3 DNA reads TGCAGTGCTAGAGAAGGACAGGGCGCTGAAGCTTTCTTT.

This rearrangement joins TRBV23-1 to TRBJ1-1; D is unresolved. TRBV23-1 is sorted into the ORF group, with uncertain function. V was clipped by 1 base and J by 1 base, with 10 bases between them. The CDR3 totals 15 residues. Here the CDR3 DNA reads TGCGCCAGCAGTCAATGCCCCCCGGCGAACACTGAAGCTTTCTTT. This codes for CASSQCPPANTEAFF.

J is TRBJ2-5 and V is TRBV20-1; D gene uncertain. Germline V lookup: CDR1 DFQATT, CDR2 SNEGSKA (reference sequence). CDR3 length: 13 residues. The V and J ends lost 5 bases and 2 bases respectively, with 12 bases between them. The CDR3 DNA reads TGCAGTGCTTTGGGGTCTGAACAAGAGACCCAGTACTTC. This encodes CSALGSEQETQYF.

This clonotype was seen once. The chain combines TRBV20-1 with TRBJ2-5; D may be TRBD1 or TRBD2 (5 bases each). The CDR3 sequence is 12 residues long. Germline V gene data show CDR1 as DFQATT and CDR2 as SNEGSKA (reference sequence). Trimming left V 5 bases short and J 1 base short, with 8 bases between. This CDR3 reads CSASGTQETQYF. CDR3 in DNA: TGCAGTGCTTCCGGGACCCAAGAGACCCAGTACTTC.

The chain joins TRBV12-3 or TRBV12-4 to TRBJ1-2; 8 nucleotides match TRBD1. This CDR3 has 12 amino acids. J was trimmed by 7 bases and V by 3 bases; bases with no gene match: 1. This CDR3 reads CASSLDRAGYTF. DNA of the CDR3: TGTGCCAGCAGTTTGGACAGGGCTGGCTACACCTTC.

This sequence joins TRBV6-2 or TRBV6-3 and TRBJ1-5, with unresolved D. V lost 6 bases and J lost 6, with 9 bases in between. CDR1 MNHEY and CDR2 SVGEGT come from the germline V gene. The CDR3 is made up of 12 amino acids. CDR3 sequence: CASRTSLQPQHF. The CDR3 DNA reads TGTGCCAGCAGGACCTCTCTTCAGCCCCAGCATTTT.

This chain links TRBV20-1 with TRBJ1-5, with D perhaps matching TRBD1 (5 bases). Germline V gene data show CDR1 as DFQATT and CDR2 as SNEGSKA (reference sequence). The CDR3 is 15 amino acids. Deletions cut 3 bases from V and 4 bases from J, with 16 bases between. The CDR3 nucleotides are TGCAGTGCTAGCCTTGATGGCAGGGAGAATCAGCCCCAGCATTTT. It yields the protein CSASLDGRENQPQHF.

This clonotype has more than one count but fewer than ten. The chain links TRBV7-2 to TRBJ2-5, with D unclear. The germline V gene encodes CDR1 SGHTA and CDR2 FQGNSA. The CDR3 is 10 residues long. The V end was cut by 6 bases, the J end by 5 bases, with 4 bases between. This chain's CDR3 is CASREETQYF. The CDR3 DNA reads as TGTGCCAGCAGGGAGGAGACCCAGTACTTC. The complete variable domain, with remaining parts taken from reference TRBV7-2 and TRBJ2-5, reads GAGVSQSPSNKVTEKGKDVELRCDPISGHTALYWYRQSLGQGLEFLIYFQGNSAPDKSGLPSDRFSAERTGGSVSTLTIQRTQQEDSAVYLCASREETQYFGPGTRLLVL.

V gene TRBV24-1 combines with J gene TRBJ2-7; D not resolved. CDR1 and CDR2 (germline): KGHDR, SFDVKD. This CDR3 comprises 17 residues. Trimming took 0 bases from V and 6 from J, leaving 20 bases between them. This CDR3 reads CATSDLPRLGRSFEQYF. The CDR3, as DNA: TGTGCCACCAGTGATTTGCCCCGATTAGGTAGGTCTTTCGAGCAGTACTTC.

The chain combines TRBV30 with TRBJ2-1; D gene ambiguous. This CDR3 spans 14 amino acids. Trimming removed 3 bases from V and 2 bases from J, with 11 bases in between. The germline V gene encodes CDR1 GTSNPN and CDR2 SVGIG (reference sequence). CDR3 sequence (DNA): TGTGCCTGGAGGAGTGGTAAGACCTACAATGAGCAGTTCTTC. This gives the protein CAWRSGKTYNEQFF.

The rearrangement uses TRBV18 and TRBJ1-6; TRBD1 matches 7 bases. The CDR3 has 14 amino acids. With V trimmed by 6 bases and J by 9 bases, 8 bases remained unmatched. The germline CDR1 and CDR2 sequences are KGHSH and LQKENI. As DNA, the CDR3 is TGTGCCAGCTCCCCCGACAGGGTTCGTTCACCCCTCCACTTT. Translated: CASSPDRVRSPLHF. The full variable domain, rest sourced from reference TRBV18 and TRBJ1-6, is NAGVMQNPRHLVRRRGQEARLRCSPMKGHSHVYWYRQLPEEGLKFMVYLQKENIIDESGMPKERFSAEFPKEGPSILRIQQVVRGDSAAYFCASSPDRVRSPLHFGNGTRLTVT.

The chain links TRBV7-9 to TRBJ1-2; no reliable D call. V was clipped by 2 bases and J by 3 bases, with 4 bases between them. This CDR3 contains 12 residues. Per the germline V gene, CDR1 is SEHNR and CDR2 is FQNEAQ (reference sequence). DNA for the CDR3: TGTGCCAGCAGCTTACGAGACTATGGCTACACCTTC. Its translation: CASSLRDYGYTF.

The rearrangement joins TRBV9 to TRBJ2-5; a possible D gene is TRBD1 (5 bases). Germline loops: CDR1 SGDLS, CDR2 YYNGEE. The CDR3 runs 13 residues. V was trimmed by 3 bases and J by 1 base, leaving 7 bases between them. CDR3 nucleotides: TGTGCCAGCAGCGCACAGGTCCAAGAGACCCAGTACTTC. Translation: CASSAQVQETQYF.

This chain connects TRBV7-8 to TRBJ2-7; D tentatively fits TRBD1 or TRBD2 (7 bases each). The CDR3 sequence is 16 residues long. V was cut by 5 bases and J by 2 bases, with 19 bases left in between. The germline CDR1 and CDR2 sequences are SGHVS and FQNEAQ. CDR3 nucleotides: TGTGCCAGCAGCGGTTCCGGGAGGCAGGGGGCCTACGAGCAGTACTTC. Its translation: CASSGSGRQGAYEQYF.

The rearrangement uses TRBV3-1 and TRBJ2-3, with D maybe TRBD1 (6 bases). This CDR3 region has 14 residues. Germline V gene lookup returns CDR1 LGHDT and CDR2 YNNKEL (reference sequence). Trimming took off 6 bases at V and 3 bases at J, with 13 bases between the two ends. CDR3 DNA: TGTGCCAGCAGGTTCAGGGGAGAGACAGATACGCAGTATTTT. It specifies CASRFRGETDTQYF.

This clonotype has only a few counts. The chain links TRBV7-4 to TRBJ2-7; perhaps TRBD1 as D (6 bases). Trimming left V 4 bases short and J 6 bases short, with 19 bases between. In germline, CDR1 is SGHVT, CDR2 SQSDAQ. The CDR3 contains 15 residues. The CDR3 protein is CASSYLGAGAAEQYF. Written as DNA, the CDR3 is TGTGCCAGCAGCTACCTGGGGGCAGGGGCAGCCGAGCAGTACTTC.